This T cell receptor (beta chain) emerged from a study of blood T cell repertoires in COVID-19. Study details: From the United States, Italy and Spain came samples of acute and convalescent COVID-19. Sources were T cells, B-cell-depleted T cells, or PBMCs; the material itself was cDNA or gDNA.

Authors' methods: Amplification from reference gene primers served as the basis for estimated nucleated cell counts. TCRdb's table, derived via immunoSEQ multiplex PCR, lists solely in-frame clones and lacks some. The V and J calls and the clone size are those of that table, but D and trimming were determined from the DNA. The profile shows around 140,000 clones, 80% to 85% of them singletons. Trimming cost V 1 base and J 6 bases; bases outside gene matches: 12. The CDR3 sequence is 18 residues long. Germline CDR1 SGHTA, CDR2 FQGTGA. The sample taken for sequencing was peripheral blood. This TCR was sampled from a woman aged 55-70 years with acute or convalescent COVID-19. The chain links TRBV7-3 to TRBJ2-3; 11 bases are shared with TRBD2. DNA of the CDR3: TGTGCCAGCAGCTTAAAGGCCCATGGATCTAGCGGGAGGGATACGCAGTATTTT. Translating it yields CASSLKAHGSSGRDTQYF.